These 27 T cell receptor beta chains share one sample of origin, sequenced in a study of OX40 agonist ivuxolimab in advanced cancers. This table comes from immunoSEQ multiplex PCR, and its TCRdb copy is limited to in-frame clones, with some not included. Among some 99,000 clones listed, approximately 93% were seen once. This material consisted of CD4+ or CD8+ T cells sorted from blood, taken in a trial of the OX40 agonist ivuxolimab. These TCRs come from an adult with an advanced solid tumor such as melanoma, head and neck, liver or kidney cancer.

The rearrangement links TRBV5-1 to TRBJ2-6; TRBD2 matches 8 bases. CDR1 and CDR2 (germline): SGHRS, YFSETQ. Unmatched junction bases numbered 14, after V lost 4 bases and J lost 5 bases. This CDR3 is built from 18 residues. The CDR3 sequence: CASSLGPSGSGRANVLTF. The CDR3 DNA reads as TGCGCCAGCAGCCTGGGCCCCAGCGGGAGTGGAAGGGCCAACGTCCTGACTTTC.

The rearrangement joins TRBV7-2 to TRBJ1-4; D call uncertain. This CDR3 is 15 amino acids long. In germline, CDR1 is SGHTA, CDR2 FQGNSA. The V and J ends lost 3 bases and 7 bases respectively, with 15 bases between them. The CDR3 here is CASSFGGLVSEKLFF. CDR3 sequence (DNA): TGTGCCAGCAGCTTCGGCGGCTTAGTGAGTGAAAAACTGTTTTTT.

The CDR3: CASSGQGARPTSYGYTF. The CDR3 DNA is TGTGCCAGCAGTGGTCAGGGGGCGCGGCCCACTAGCTATGGCTACACCTTC. V gene TRBV6-1 combines with J gene TRBJ1-2, with TRBD1 matching 8 bases. This CDR3 has 17 residues. The germline gives CDR1 MNHNS, CDR2 SASEGT. Trimming cost V 4 bases and J 4 bases; bases outside gene matches: 14.

The genes are TRBV30 and TRBJ2-2; 9 bases are shared with TRBD1. Trimming at V came to 3 bases and at J to 6 bases, leaving 8 bases not matched to a gene. CDR1 GTSNPN and CDR2 SVGIG come from the germline V gene (reference sequence). The CDR3 runs to 15 residues. The CDR3 sequence is CAWSVAGTGSGELFF. CDR3 nucleotides: TGTGCCTGGAGCGTCGCCGGGACAGGGTCCGGGGAGCTGTTTTTT. Full variable domain (rest looked up from reference TRBV30 and TRBJ2-2): SQTIHQWPATLVQPVGSPLSLECTVEGTSNPNLYWYRQAAGRGLQLLFYSVGIGQISSEVPQNLSASRPQDRQFILSSKKLLLSDSGFYLCAWSVAGTGSGELFFGEGSRLTVL.

V is TRBV18 and J is TRBJ2-3; perhaps TRBD2 as D (6 bases). The CDR3 is 12 residues long. Trimming pared 6 bases from V and 9 bases from J, leaving 13 bases between. Germline V gene lookup returns CDR1 KGHSH and CDR2 LQKENI. The CDR3, as DNA: TGTGCCAGCTCTCCGGAGGGTGGGACGCAGTATTTT. Residues: CASSPEGGTQYF.

The V gene is TRBV4-3, the J gene TRBJ2-7, with 9 bases that match TRBD1. The germline CDR1 and CDR2 sequences are LGHNA and YSLEER. CDR3 length equals 17 residues. With 0 bases clipped from V and 5 bases from J, the junction kept 11 bases outside the gene matches. This CDR3 is CASSQEVGGTGIDEQYF. The CDR3 nucleotides read TGCGCCAGCAGCCAAGAGGTGGGGGGGACAGGGATAGACGAGCAGTACTTC.

The chain employs TRBV6-4 and TRBJ2-3, with D perhaps matching TRBD2 (6 bases). V dropped 4 bases and J dropped 4 bases, with 15 bases sitting between them. Germline V lookup: CDR1 MRHNA, CDR2 SNTAGT. This CDR3 comprises 15 residues. The chain's CDR3 is CASSVTIGGADTQYF. The CDR3 region has the DNA TGTGCCAGCAGTGTTACGATAGGAGGGGCAGATACGCAGTATTTT.

This chain connects TRBV5-1 to TRBJ2-7; possible D gene TRBD2, 6 bases. V lost 3 bases, J lost 5 bases, and 15 bases lay in between. The CDR3 contains 14 residues. CDR1 SGHRS and CDR2 YFSETQ come from the germline V gene. The CDR3 protein is CASSSRLEINEQYF. The CDR3 bases are TGCGCCAGCAGCTCCCGACTAGAGATCAACGAGCAGTACTTC. Full variable domain (rest looked up from reference TRBV5-1 and TRBJ2-7): KAGVTQTPRYLIKTRGQQVTLSCSPISGHRSVSWYQQTPGQGLQFLFEYFSETQRNKGNFPGRFSGRQFSNSRSEMNVSTLELGDSALYLCASSSRLEINEQYFGPGTRLTVT.

V usage is TRBV19 and J usage is TRBJ2-2; 12 bases are a match to TRBD2. V lost 9 bases, J lost 9 bases, and 20 bases stayed unmatched. The length of the CDR3 is 18 residues. The V gene's germline CDR1 is LNHDA and CDR2 SQIVND (reference sequence). In nucleotides, the CDR3 is TGTGCCAGCGGAGGGATTATGAAACTAGCGGGGGGACACCGGGAGCTGTTTTTT. Translating gives CASGGIMKLAGGHRELFF.

In this sample, this clone turned up once. The rearrangement links TRBV6-5 to TRBJ1-5; D gene uncertain. The CDR3 has 15 residues. V shed 0 bases and J shed 5 bases, with 11 bases lying between them. CDR1 is MNHEY and CDR2 is SVGAGI in the germline V gene. In nucleotides, the CDR3 is TGTGCCAGCAGTTACTCCCCCCAACAAGATCAGCCCCAGCATTTT. Its protein is CASSYSPQQDQPQHF.

The chain links TRBV11-2 to TRBJ2-5; D is unclear. V lost 4 bases to trimming and J lost 5 bases, with 5 bases between them. This CDR3 is built from 11 residues. Germline lookup yields CDR1 SGHAT and CDR2 FQNNGV. CDR3 sequence reads: CASSSRETQYF. CDR3 nucleotide sequence: TGTGCCAGCAGCTCCCGGGAGACCCAGTACTTC.

This clone was observed a single time. The chain uses TRBV18 and TRBJ2-1; D not certain. Germline values: CDR1 KGHSH, CDR2 LQKENI. This CDR3 contains 14 residues. Trimming pared 1 base from V and 10 bases from J, leaving 14 bases between. The CDR3 spells CASSPLTPGQEQFF. DNA of the CDR3: TGTGCCAGCTCACCACTCACCCCTGGCCAGGAGCAGTTCTTC.

Here the CDR3 DNA reads TGCAGCGTGGGAACAGGGCCGGACTACAATGAGCAGTTCTTC. It translates to CSVGTGPDYNEQFF. V and J are TRBV29-1 and TRBJ2-1; possible D gene TRBD1, 6 bases. The CDR3 covers 14 residues. Germline values: CDR1 SQVTM, CDR2 ANQGSEA. Trimming left V 6 bases short and J 3 bases short, with 15 bases between.

The J gene is TRBJ1-5, the V gene TRBV18; D remains ambiguous. With 6 bases removed from V and 3 bases from J, the gap between germline ends came to 15 bases. Germline V gene lookup returns CDR1 KGHSH and CDR2 LQKENI. This CDR3 has 15 residues. CDR3 nucleotide sequence: TGTGCCAGCTCCCCGGAGGGCAGCTACAATCAGCCCCAGCATTTT. Its translation: CASSPEGSYNQPQHF. The full variable domain, rest sourced from reference TRBV18 and TRBJ1-5, is NAGVMQNPRHLVRRRGQEARLRCSPMKGHSHVYWYRQLPEEGLKFMVYLQKENIIDESGMPKERFSAEFPKEGPSILRIQQVVRGDSAAYFCASSPEGSYNQPQHFGDGTRLSIL.

About this clone: At one boundary the junction diverges from the germline segment, which might be a read error. This chain joins TRBV2 and TRBJ1-2, with a weak D call TRBD1 (5 bases). The CDR3 has 14 amino acids. Germline values: CDR1 SNHLY, CDR2 FYNNEI. The CDR3 DNA reads TGTGCCGGCAGCCTCAGTGACAGCTACCAGGGCTACACCTTC. It codes for CAGSLSDSYQGYTF.

The chain combines TRBV1 with TRBJ2-1; the table's D call, TRBD2, was not checked against the DNA. TRBV1 is a pseudogene. This CDR3 is 18 amino acids long. CDR3 sequence (DNA): TGCACCAGCCCCCGAGGTAGCGGGAGGCCGAGCTCCTACAATGAGCAGTTCTTC. Translated: CTSPRGSGRPSSYNEQFF.

The genes are TRBV4-3 and TRBJ2-1; possibly TRBD2 for D (5 bases). Germline CDR1 is LGHNA and CDR2 is YSLEER. The CDR3 is 17 amino acids. V was shortened by 1 base and J by 5 bases, with 18 bases between the two germline ends. CDR3 bases: TGCGCCAGCAGCCAAGCCGGACGGGGATTGTTAAACAATGAGCAGTTCTTC. Amino acid sequence: CASSQAGRGLLNNEQFF.

The gene calls are TRBV5-1 and TRBJ2-5; TRBD2 agrees at 10 bases. V dropped 0 bases and J dropped 3; count of bases not matched to a gene: 8. This CDR3 has 17 amino acids. Germline CDR1 reads SGHRS; CDR2 reads YFSETQ. The CDR3 bases are TGCGCCAGCAGCTTGGCCGGGCTAGCGGGGGTAGAAGAGACCCAGTACTTC. It is translated as CASSLAGLAGVEETQYF.

The CDR3 loop reads CASSLARTGVQETQYF. The CDR3 DNA reads as TGCGCCAGCAGCTTGGCTAGGACAGGGGTCCAAGAGACCCAGTACTTC. This chain connects TRBV5-1 to TRBJ2-5, with 9 bases matching TRBD1. J lost 1 base, V lost 0 bases, and 4 bases had no gene match. Per the germline V gene, CDR1 is SGHRS and CDR2 is YFSETQ. This CDR3 has 16 residues.

This clone was found a few times. CDR3 nucleotide sequence: TGTGCCAGCTCACCGGAGGGGTACGAGCAGTACTTC. Amino acid sequence: CASSPEGYEQYF. V gene TRBV18 combines with J gene TRBJ2-7; TRBD2 might be the D (6 bases). This CDR3 is built from 12 residues. Germline V CDR1 and CDR2: KGHSH, LQKENI. V dropped 3 bases and J dropped 4 bases, with 7 bases sitting between them.

The gene calls are TRBV10-1 and TRBJ1-2; D not certain. Germline assignment: CDR1 WNHNN and CDR2 SYGVQD (reference sequence). The CDR3 is 15 amino acids. The ends were cut back, 3 bases at V and 4 bases at J, with 15 bases in the middle. The CDR3 nucleotides are TGCGCCAGCAGTGATACTCTTAGTGGAGGCTATGGCTACACCTTC. It is translated as CASSDTLSGGYGYTF.

V and J are TRBV2 and TRBJ2-7; TRBD1 agrees at 10 bases. The germline CDR1 and CDR2 sequences are SNHLY and FYNNEI. Trimming removed 6 bases from V and 2 bases from J; junction bases left unmatched: 4. The CDR3 runs to 14 residues. As DNA, the CDR3 is TGTGCCAGCAGACGACAGGGGGCCACCTACGAGCAGTACTTC. This codes for CASRRQGATYEQYF.

This sequence joins TRBV2 and TRBJ1-5; 9 bases align to TRBD1. The CDR3 has 15 amino acids. J lost 3 bases, V lost 8 bases, and 8 bases had no gene match. CDR1 is SNHLY, CDR2 FYNNEI, per germline. CDR3 region: CASAGQGILNQPQHF. CDR3 DNA: TGTGCCAGCGCAGGACAGGGGATCCTCAATCAGCCCCAGCATTTT.

The chain carries TRBV7-9 and TRBJ1-2; no clear D gene. In germline, CDR1 is SEHNR, CDR2 FQNEAQ (reference sequence). This CDR3 contains 14 residues. Trimming removed 5 bases at V and 5 bases at J, with 15 bases between. For the CDR3, the DNA is TGTGCCAGCAGCCGGACGGGGATCGATTATGGCTACACCTTC. Its protein is CASSRTGIDYGYTF.

This chain links TRBV7-9 with TRBJ2-3; no reliable D call. Germline CDR1 and CDR2: SEHNR and FQNEAQ (reference sequence). The CDR3 is made up of 12 amino acids. Trimming shortened V by 7 bases and J by 2 bases, and 7 bases separated the two germline ends. CDR3: CASNPITDTQYF. The CDR3 DNA reads as TGTGCCAGCAACCCGATCACAGATACGCAGTATTTT. The full variable domain, its missing parts supplied by reference TRBV7-9 and TRBJ2-3, is DTGVSQNPRHKITKRGQNVTFRCDPISEHNRLYWYRQTLGQGPEFLTYFQNEAQLEKSRLLSDRFSAERPKGSFSTLEIQRTEQGDSAMYLCASNPITDTQYFGPGTRLTVL.

The chain combines TRBV6-5 with TRBJ2-7, with 8 bases lining up with TRBD1. The CDR3 runs to 15 residues. Germline CDR1 MNHEY, CDR2 SVGAGI. Losses at the gene ends were 2 bases for V and 5 bases for J; bases not matched to a gene: 8. The CDR3, as DNA: TGTGCCAGCAGTTACCTCGGACAGGGTGGTCACGAGCAGTACTTC. It specifies CASSYLGQGGHEQYF.

The chain has TRBV18 and TRBJ2-1, with 14 bases that match TRBD2. The CDR3 contains 15 residues. J was trimmed by 6 bases and V by 5 bases; bases with no gene match: 3. Germline CDR1 is KGHSH and CDR2 is LQKENI. As DNA, the CDR3 is TGTGCCAGCTCATTAGGACTAGCGGGGGGCAATGAGCAGTTCTTC. Residues: CASSLGLAGGNEQFF.